The entry below describes one TCR beta chain. Which antigen it targets is not known. It has no much larger one-base neighbor in the sample; base qualities were not kept. Trimming takes 6 bases off V and 8 bases off J; junction bases not matched to a gene: 7. In the germline V gene, CDR1 corresponds to SNHLY and CDR2 to FYNNEI. CDR3 length: 13 amino acids, cysteine to phenylalanine. The entry retains the CDR3 DNA only, 39 bases that are in frame from base 1. The data are from a study of blood T cell repertoires in COVID-19 (dated by TCRdb to the early 2020s). Concerning the study at large: Samples covering the acute and convalescent phases of COVID-19 were provided by collaborators in the United States, Italy and Spain. The material from the prospective study consisted of cDNA or gDNA derived from T cells, B-cell-depleted T cells, or PBMCs. The dataset comprised deeply sampled blood TCRbeta repertoires from subjects exposed to, actively infected with, or recovered from COVID-19. The repertoires were released in a freely available public database intended as a resource for research on the immune response to SARS-CoV-2. The samples were drawn from the first 160 participants of the ongoing ImmuneRACE study and from 1,254 subjects provided by 6 global collaborators. The sample metadata nearly always contained a de-identified subject ID, COVID-19 status, age in years and sex. Where available, HLA class I and class II types were obtained from metadata supplied by the sample provider rather than from assay-based typing. The investigation overall reported the following: Clinical and demographic metadata were provided uncurated, with the amount varying by source and participant.

Collaborating institutions collected whole blood in K2EDTA tubes following their own protocols. For TCRbeta analysis, collaborator samples were shipped as frozen whole blood, as isolated PBMCs, or as DNA extracted from either sample type. TCRbeta CDR3 regions were amplified from genomic DNA by means of the immunoSEQ Assay, a bias-controlled multiplex PCR. The original methods were these. The number of nucleated cells in each sample was estimated by amplification of reference gene primers within the assay. To quantify the absolute abundance of each unique TCRbeta CDR3 rearrangement, sequence reads were collapsed and filtered. Productive Simpson clonality was computed per sample as the square root of Simpson's diversity index over productive rearrangements. In its TCRdb copy, this immuneACCESS table keeps in-frame sequences only and misses some clones. Where compared with another copy, unresolved V genes explain less than half of these, and the others have no known cause. V and J calls and clone size are those listed in that table; D and trimming were worked out from the DNA. Recorded for this sample are roughly 180,000 clones; around 83% of them occurred a single time. The top ten clones comprise less than 3.5% of the sample.

The V and J segments used are TRBV2 and TRBJ1-2; the central 9 bases match TRBD1. The clonotype was recovered from a woman aged 25-40 years with active or convalescent COVID-19. Sequenced material: peripheral blood. This receptor carries the CDR3 CASRDTGGEGYTF. The sequence in DNA is TGTGCCAGCAGGGATACAGGGGGCGAAGGCTACACCTTC.